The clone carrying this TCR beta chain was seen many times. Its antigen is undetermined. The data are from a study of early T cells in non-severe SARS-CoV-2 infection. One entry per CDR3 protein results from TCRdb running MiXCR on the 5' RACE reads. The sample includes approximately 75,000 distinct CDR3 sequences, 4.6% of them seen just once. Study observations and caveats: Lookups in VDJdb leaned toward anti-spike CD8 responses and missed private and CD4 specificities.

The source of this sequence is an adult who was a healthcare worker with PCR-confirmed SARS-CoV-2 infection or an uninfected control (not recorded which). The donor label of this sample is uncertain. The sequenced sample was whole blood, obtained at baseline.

The DNA for the CDR3 is TGTGCCATCAGAAAGTGGTTACAGGAGGGTTATTCACCCCTCCACTTT. This translates into CAIRKWLQEGYSPLHF. The chain is built from TRBV10-3 and TRBJ1-6; the D gene is possibly TRBD1 (5 bases). Germline V CDR1 and CDR2: ENHRY, SYGVKD. The CDR3 is 16 residues long. V lost 6 bases and J lost 8, with 20 bases in between.